A selection of T cell receptor beta chains follows, all from one sample in a study of cytomegalovirus exposure and HLA in healthy donors. Sequencing was performed with immunoSEQ multiplex PCR; in TCRdb, only in-frame clones are kept and a portion is missing. The table records approximately 93,000 clones, 75% to 85% of them present only once. Sample: PBMCs. The receptors originated from a woman aged 40 to 50 in good health and CMV-seronegative. Both conserved end residues are part of each CDR3. A D gene is named only where the DNA matches it firmly. Size tells how often a clone was seen (once, few, many) or the class of an expanded clone, and some rows leave it out.

clone_size: .; v_call: TRBV28; j_call: TRBJ2-7; d_call: TRBD1; cdr3_aa: CASSLLTGVYEQYF; cdr3_nt: TGTGCCAGCAGTTTACTGACAGGGGTGTACGAGCAGTACTTC
clone_size: .; v_call: TRBV2; j_call: TRBJ2-5; d_call: TRBD1; cdr3_aa: CASSRTGGETQYF; cdr3_nt: TGTGCCAGCAGCAGGACAGGAGGAGAGACCCAGTACTTC
clone_size: .; v_call: TRBV5-4; j_call: TRBJ1-3; d_call: .; cdr3_aa: CASSVGGGNTIYF; cdr3_nt: TGTGCCAGCAGCGTGGGGGGCGGAAACACCATATATTTT
clone_size: .; v_call: TRBV28; j_call: TRBJ2-7; d_call: .; cdr3_aa: CASSPKLGGTHPRNEQYF; cdr3_nt: TGTGCCAGCAGTCCCAAGTTGGGAGGGACACATCCTCGGAACGAGCAGTACTTC
clone_size: .; v_call: TRBV28; j_call: TRBJ1-5; d_call: .; cdr3_aa: CASSLATANNQPQHF; cdr3_nt: TGTGCCAGCAGTTTGGCCACAGCCAATAATCAGCCCCAGCATTTT
clone_size: .; v_call: TRBV30; j_call: TRBJ1-5; d_call: TRBD1; cdr3_aa: CAWAGQGKKPQHF; cdr3_nt: TGTGCCTGGGCGGGACAGGGAAAAAAGCCCCAGCATTTT
clone_size: few; v_call: TRBV4-3; j_call: TRBJ1-1; d_call: .; cdr3_aa: CASSQDEGVGTEAFF; cdr3_nt: TGCGCCAGCAGCCAAGATGAGGGTGTAGGCACTGAAGCTTTCTTT
clone_size: .; v_call: TRBV30; j_call: TRBJ1-1; d_call: TRBD1; cdr3_aa: CASYWTGLRQAFF; cdr3_nt: TGTGCCTCGTATTGGACAGGGTTGCGACAAGCTTTCTTT
clone_size: .; v_call: TRBV4-1; j_call: TRBJ1-1; d_call: .; cdr3_aa: CASSQKPHPGQNTEAFF; cdr3_nt: TGCGCCAGCAGCCAAAAGCCACACCCGGGACAGAACACTGAAGCTTTCTTT
clone_size: .; v_call: TRBV4-2; j_call: TRBJ1-1; d_call: .; cdr3_aa: CASSQEGSPNTEAFF; cdr3_nt: TGTGCCAGCAGCCAAGAGGGCAGCCCGAACACTGAAGCTTTCTTT
clone_size: .; v_call: TRBV28; j_call: TRBJ2-1; d_call: .; cdr3_aa: CASSLRYNEQFF; cdr3_nt: TGTGCCAGCAGCCTTAGATACAATGAGCAGTTCTTC
clone_size: .; v_call: TRBV4-1; j_call: TRBJ1-4; d_call: .; cdr3_aa: CASSQGRATANEKLFF; cdr3_nt: TGCGCCAGCAGCCAGGGCAGGGCGACTGCTAATGAAAAACTGTTTTTT
clone_size: .; v_call: TRBV13; j_call: TRBJ2-7; d_call: .; cdr3_aa: CASSLVAYEQYF; cdr3_nt: TGTGCCAGCAGCTTAGTAGCCTACGAGCAGTACTTC
clone_size: .; v_call: TRBV6-1; j_call: TRBJ2-1; d_call: .; cdr3_aa: CASSEALRGAPYNEQFF; cdr3_nt: TGTGCCAGCAGTGAAGCGCTTCGGGGGGCACCCTACAATGAGCAGTTCTTC
clone_size: .; v_call: TRBV4-1; j_call: TRBJ1-5; d_call: .; cdr3_aa: CASSQLPLQPQHF; cdr3_nt: TGCGCCAGCAGCCAACTACCACTTCAGCCCCAGCATTTT
clone_size: .; v_call: TRBV5-6; j_call: TRBJ1-1; d_call: .; cdr3_aa: CASSLPMNTEAFF; cdr3_nt: TGTGCCAGCAGCTTGCCCATGAACACTGAAGCTTTCTTT
clone_size: few; v_call: TRBV5-8; j_call: TRBJ1-2; d_call: .; cdr3_aa: CASIPYRVEGYTF; cdr3_nt: TGTGCCAGCATCCCCTACAGGGTAGAGGGCTACACCTTC
clone_size: .; v_call: TRBV5-1; j_call: TRBJ1-1; d_call: .; cdr3_aa: CASSFDWNTEAFF; cdr3_nt: TGCGCCAGCAGCTTCGACTGGAACACTGAAGCTTTCTTT
clone_size: .; v_call: TRBV2; j_call: TRBJ2-3; d_call: .; cdr3_aa: CASSEVVGRQYF; cdr3_nt: TGTGCCAGCAGTGAGGTAGTGGGGCGGCAGTATTTT
clone_size: .; v_call: TRBV5-6; j_call: TRBJ2-1; d_call: TRBD1; cdr3_aa: CASSLMTGTDNEQFF; cdr3_nt: TGTGCCAGCAGCTTGATGACAGGGACGGACAATGAGCAGTTCTTC
clone_size: .; v_call: TRBV4-1; j_call: TRBJ2-7; d_call: TRBD2; cdr3_aa: CASSQGGGASYEQYF; cdr3_nt: TGCGCCAGCAGCCAAGGGGGAGGGGCCTCCTACGAGCAGTACTTC
clone_size: .; v_call: TRBV13; j_call: TRBJ2-3; d_call: TRBD2; cdr3_aa: CASSSSKRGGPDTQYF; cdr3_nt: TGTGCCAGCAGCTCCTCGAAACGGGGGGGCCCAGATACGCAGTATTTT
clone_size: .; v_call: TRBV10-3; j_call: TRBJ2-6; d_call: TRBD1; cdr3_aa: CAISASRGLGANVLTF; cdr3_nt: TGTGCCATCAGTGCTAGCAGGGGGCTCGGGGCCAACGTCCTGACTTTC
clone_size: .; v_call: TRBV30; j_call: TRBJ2-3; d_call: .; cdr3_aa: CAWSGQGGRDTQYF; cdr3_nt: TGTGCCTGGAGCGGGCAGGGGGGTCGGGATACGCAGTATTTT
clone_size: .; v_call: TRBV7-9; j_call: TRBJ1-3; d_call: TRBD1; cdr3_aa: CASSLAKGGTNTIYF; cdr3_nt: TGTGCCAGCAGCTTAGCGAAAGGGGGCACAAACACCATATATTTT
clone_size: .; v_call: TRBV7-6; j_call: TRBJ1-5; d_call: .; cdr3_aa: CASSLGRNQPQHF; cdr3_nt: TGTGCCAGCAGCTTAGGGAGAAATCAGCCCCAGCATTTT
clone_size: .; v_call: TRBV7-9; j_call: TRBJ2-1; d_call: TRBD1; cdr3_aa: CASSAGQGSYNEQFF; cdr3_nt: TGTGCCAGCAGCGCGGGACAGGGTTCCTACAATGAGCAGTTCTTC
clone_size: .; v_call: TRBV25-1; j_call: TRBJ1-6; d_call: TRBD1; cdr3_aa: CASRDIGTGGNSPLHF; cdr3_nt: TGTGCCAGCAGAGATATCGGGACAGGGGGGAATTCACCCCTCCACTTT
clone_size: .; v_call: TRBV19; j_call: TRBJ2-2; d_call: TRBD2; cdr3_aa: CASSVGGANGGELFF; cdr3_nt: TGTGCCAGTAGTGTCGGGGGGGCTAACGGAGGGGAGCTGTTTTTT
clone_size: .; v_call: TRBV5-8; j_call: TRBJ1-5; d_call: TRBD1; cdr3_aa: CASRYRGSDQPQHF; cdr3_nt: TGTGCCAGCAGGTACAGGGGATCCGATCAGCCCCAGCATTTT
clone_size: .; v_call: TRBV5-1; j_call: TRBJ1-3; d_call: .; cdr3_aa: CASSENIAGNTIYF; cdr3_nt: TGCGCCAGCAGCGAAAACATAGCCGGAAACACCATATATTTT
clone_size: few; v_call: TRBV7-6; j_call: TRBJ2-3; d_call: TRBD2; cdr3_aa: CASSGGLAGRASTDTQYF; cdr3_nt: TGTGCCAGCAGCGGGGGACTAGCGGGGAGAGCTAGCACAGATACGCAGTATTTT
clone_size: .; v_call: TRBV7-9; j_call: TRBJ1-5; d_call: .; cdr3_aa: CASSLVGGAGNQPQNF; cdr3_nt: TGTGCCAGCAGCTTAGTTGGGGGGGCGGGCAATCAGCCCCAGAATTTT
clone_size: .; v_call: TRBV28; j_call: TRBJ2-7; d_call: TRBD2; cdr3_aa: CASSDSGTSDGSSEQYF; cdr3_nt: TGTGCCAGCAGTGACTCCGGGACTAGCGATGGGAGCAGCGAGCAGTACTTC
clone_size: .; v_call: TRBV5-1; j_call: TRBJ2-7; d_call: TRBD1; cdr3_aa: CASSSGQGSYEQYF; cdr3_nt: TGCGCCAGCAGCTCAGGACAGGGGTCCTACGAGCAGTACTTC
clone_size: .; v_call: TRBV29-1; j_call: TRBJ2-7; d_call: .; cdr3_aa: CSVARDTFYEQYF; cdr3_nt: TGCAGCGTTGCCCGGGACACCTTCTACGAGCAGTACTTC
clone_size: .; v_call: TRBV2; j_call: TRBJ2-2; d_call: TRBD1; cdr3_aa: CASSGQGHGELFF; cdr3_nt: TGTGCCAGCTCCGGACAGGGCCACGGGGAGCTGTTTTTT